This entry lists 21 T cell receptor beta chains sequenced from one sample in a study. A single record per CDR3 protein comes from TCRdb applying MiXCR to the reads. The repertoire holds about 5,800 distinct CDR3 sequences, with about 9.2% as singletons. The sequenced sample consisted of CD4+ T cells from synovial fluid. Receptors originate from a human donor with rheumatoid arthritis.

This clonotype was observed at least ten times. The genes are TRBV20-1 and TRBJ2-1; TRBD2 matches at 8 bases. Per the germline V gene, CDR1 is DFQATT and CDR2 is SNEGSKA (reference sequence). V was clipped by 6 bases and J by 0 bases; unmatched bases: 4. CDR3 size: 14 residues. The chain's CDR3 is CSARSGSSYNEQFF. The CDR3 DNA is TGCAGTGCGAGGAGCGGGAGCTCCTACAATGAGCAGTTCTTC.

This chain uses TRBV21-1 with TRBJ2-7; TRBD2 was called by the table and not checked on the DNA. TRBV21-1 is designated a pseudogene. This CDR3 region has 19 residues. CDR3 sequence: CASSKFCARVAGRFYEQYF. The CDR3 DNA sequence: TGTGCCAGCAGCAAATTTTGTGCCCGGGTAGCGGGGCGGTTCTACGAGCAGTACTTC.

Sample share makes this clonotype medium-sized (0.01 to 0.1%). V gene TRBV19 combines with J gene TRBJ1-2; D not resolved. The CDR3 extends over 16 amino acids. CDR1 is LNHDA and CDR2 is SQIVND in the germline V gene (reference sequence). Trimming shortened V by 3 bases and J by 1 base, and 15 bases separated the two germline ends. In nucleotides, the CDR3 is TGTGCCAGTAGTATCAGCGCCGGGTCAATTAACTATGGCTACACCTTC. Protein: CASSISAGSINYGYTF. Full variable domain (outside the CDR3, taken from reference TRBV19 and TRBJ1-2): DGGITQSPKYLFRKEGQNVTLSCEQNLNHDAMYWYRQDPGQGLRLIYYSQIVNDFQKGDIAEGYSVSREKKESFPLTVTSAQKNPTAFYLCASSISAGSINYGYTFGSGTRLTVV.

By share, this clonotype ranks as medium-sized. The gene calls are TRBV10-3 and TRBJ2-7; D is possibly TRBD1 (5 bases). This CDR3 has 12 residues. CDR1 is ENHRY, CDR2 SYGVKD, per germline. V lost 11 bases to trimming and J lost 6 bases, with 17 bases between them. This CDR3 reads CAAGPGSGEQYF. The CDR3, as DNA: TGTGCCGCTGGCCCAGGGTCGGGCGAGCAGTACTTC.

This clonotype occurred many times. The chain has TRBV10-3 and TRBJ1-4; D uncertain. Trimming removed 10 bases at V and 5 bases at J, with 14 bases between. This CDR3 is 13 amino acids long. CDR1 and CDR2 from the germline V gene are ENHRY and SYGVKD. The CDR3 DNA reads as TGTGCCACCGGGGAGGCCGGGAATGAAAAACTGTTTTTT. Encoded protein: CATGEAGNEKLFF.

This clonotype was counted at least ten times. The chain couples TRBV12-3 or TRBV12-4 to TRBJ1-3; possible D gene TRBD1, 6 bases. The CDR3 length is 13 residues. The germline V and J ends were trimmed by 5 bases and 3 bases, with 8 bases remaining between them. The CDR3 reads CASSRQDGNTIYF. The CDR3 nucleotides read TGTGCCAGCAGTCGACAGGATGGAAACACCATATATTTT.

Ten or more counts support this clonotype. The chain is built from TRBV7-8 and TRBJ1-1; tentative D call: TRBD1 (5 bases). Trimming removed 0 bases from V and 7 bases from J, with 12 bases in between. Per germline, CDR1 SGHVS and CDR2 FQNEAQ. The CDR3 is 14 amino acids. The CDR3 loop reads CASSLAGDPFEAFF. The CDR3 nucleotides read TGTGCCAGCAGCTTAGCGGGGGACCCCTTTGAAGCTTTCTTT.

This clonotype was observed a handful of times. The rearrangement joins TRBV29-1 to TRBJ2-1; no clear D gene. CDR1 and CDR2 from the germline V gene are SQVTM and ANQGSEA. V lost 5 bases and J 3 bases, leaving 5 bases between the germline ends. This CDR3 spans 11 amino acids. CDR3 DNA sequence: TGCAGCGTTTCCAACTACAATGAGCAGTTCTTC. Its translation: CSVSNYNEQFF.

There are many counts of this clonotype. V is TRBV5-1 and J is TRBJ1-4; 7 bases match TRBD1. The CDR3 is 14 residues long. Germline V CDR1 and CDR2: SGHRS, YFSETQ. V dropped 5 bases and J dropped 8; count of bases not matched to a gene: 9. As DNA, the CDR3 is TGCGCCAGCAGTCTCGGACAGGCCGGAGAAAAACTGTTTTTT. This translates into CASSLGQAGEKLFF. Looking up the rest from reference TRBV5-1 and TRBJ1-4 gives the full variable domain: KAGVTQTPRYLIKTRGQQVTLSCSPISGHRSVSWYQQTPGQGLQFLFEYFSETQRNKGNFPGRFSGRQFSNSRSEMNVSTLELGDSALYLCASSLGQAGEKLFFGSGTQLSVL.

This chain uses TRBV6-5 with TRBJ2-1, with D uncertain. CDR3 length: 15 amino acids. Germline V gene data show CDR1 as MNHEY and CDR2 as SVGAGI. Trimming took 2 bases from V and 9 from J, leaving 17 bases between them. The CDR3 nucleotides read TGTGCCAGCAGTTACGGGCCAGCGATCCCGGGTGAGCAGTTCTTC. Translation gives CASSYGPAIPGEQFF.

This clonotype was counted many times. The chain joins TRBV3-1 to TRBJ2-4, with D perhaps assigned TRBD1 or TRBD2 (6 bases each). V was pared by 6 bases and J by 5 bases, with 20 bases between. Germline CDR1 reads LGHDT; CDR2 reads YNNKEL (reference sequence). The CDR3 runs 16 residues. CDR3 in amino acids: CASSHGGGVLQNIQYF. CDR3 coding DNA: TGTGCCAGCAGTCACGGAGGGGGAGTGCTACAAAACATTCAGTACTTC.

With regard to this clonotype: Possible read error: a much larger clone is one base away. The CDR3 does not end in the conserved phenylalanine or tryptophan, so this is likely a read error. V and J are TRBV20-1 and TRBJ2-2, with 10 nucleotides matching TRBD2. J was trimmed by 2 bases and V by 6 bases; bases with no gene match: 3. Germline CDR1 reads DFQATT; CDR2 reads SNEGSKA (reference sequence). This CDR3 contains 14 residues. The CDR3 is CSARTSGNTGELFL. CDR3 in DNA: TGCAGTGCCCGGACTAGCGGAAACACCGGGGAGCTGTTTTTA.

This clonotype has just a few counts. This chain joins TRBV12-3 or TRBV12-4 and TRBJ2-7; D not certain. The V end lost 2 bases, the J end lost 2 bases, and 10 bases lay between the germline ends. The CDR3 has 14 amino acids. CDR3 nucleotides: TGTGCCAGCAGTTTAATGGAGTTGGCCTACGAGCAGTACTTC. It yields the protein CASSLMELAYEQYF.

In the case of this clonotype: A much larger clone lies a single base off, so this may be a read error. The V and J genes are TRBV18 and TRBJ1-1; weak D call: TRBD1 (6 bases). The CDR3 covers 14 residues. V lost 4 bases and J lost 1, with 10 bases in between. The V gene's germline CDR1 is KGHSH and CDR2 LQKENI. The CDR3 sequence: CASSQGVQNTEAFF. CDR3 bases: TGTGCCAGCTCACAGGGGGTTCAGAACACTGAAGCTTTCTTT.

Remarks on this clonotype: It differs at one base from a far larger clone, so likely a read error. The V gene is TRBV7-2, the J gene TRBJ2-5; 8 bases are shared with TRBD2. The CDR3 spans 14 residues. Germline CDR1 reads SGHTA; CDR2 reads FQGNSA. V was clipped by 1 base and J by 11 bases; unmatched bases: 9. Here the CDR3 DNA reads TGTGCCAGCAGCTTAGTGGGGATAGCGGGATCACAGTACTTC. Protein product: CASSLVGIAGSQYF.

Judged by abundance, this clonotype is medium-sized. The chain carries TRBV2 and TRBJ2-7, with TRBD1 matching over 10 bases. There are 13 residues in the CDR3. The V and J ends lost 8 bases and 6 bases, in that order; junction bases with no gene match: 7. Germline lookup yields CDR1 SNHLY and CDR2 FYNNEI. The CDR3 sequence: CASEGQGLGEQYF. CDR3 in DNA: TGTGCCAGCGAGGGACAGGGGTTAGGCGAGCAGTACTTC.

This clonotype is deemed medium-sized. This chain links TRBV6-5 with TRBJ2-1, with 9 bases lining up with TRBD2. V lost 0 bases, J lost 4 bases, and 4 bases stayed unmatched. In germline, CDR1 is MNHEY, CDR2 SVGAGI. The CDR3 has 16 residues. CDR3 bases: TGTGCCAGCAGTTACTCTAGCGGGAGTTATTACAATGAGCAGTTCTTC. It is translated as CASSYSSGSYYNEQFF.

The sample holds many counts of this clonotype. CDR3 DNA sequence: TGTGCCAGCTCACCAACAGGGGTTGCCTACGAGCAGTACTTC. It codes for CASSPTGVAYEQYF. The rearrangement joins TRBV18 to TRBJ2-7, with 7 bases lining up with TRBD1. After removal of 2 bases from V and 2 bases from J, the junction contained 3 bases not matched to a gene. The CDR3 length is 14 residues. Germline CDR1 reads KGHSH; CDR2 reads LQKENI.

By share of the sample, this clonotype is medium-sized. J is TRBJ2-5 and V is TRBV24-1, with a weak D call TRBD1 (5 bases). Looked up from germline, CDR1 is KGHDR and CDR2 is SFDVKD. V gave up 8 bases and J gave up 4 bases, with 10 bases separating them. The CDR3 is 12 amino acids. The CDR3 loop reads CATIQDGETQYF. In DNA, the CDR3 is TGTGCCACCATACAGGATGGAGAGACCCAGTACTTC.

This clonotype was recorded at least ten times. The J gene is TRBJ2-1, the V gene TRBV12-3 or TRBV12-4; D assignment may be TRBD1 or TRBD2 (5 bases each). Trimming removed 6 bases from V and 8 bases from J, with 14 bases in between. The CDR3 covers 13 residues. The CDR3 protein is CASRAWGTDEQFF. CDR3 DNA: TGTGCCAGCAGGGCATGGGGGACCGATGAGCAGTTCTTC.

A word on this clonotype: This may arise from a read error, as a much more abundant clone is one base away. The chain combines TRBV12-3 or TRBV12-4 with TRBJ1-6; a possible D gene is TRBD1 (5 bases). This CDR3 has 14 residues. The DNA for the CDR3 is TGTGCCAGCAGTTTAGCGGCAGGGAATTCACCCCCCCACTTT. Translation: CASSLAAGNSPPHF.